The 26 T cell receptor beta chains below were found in one sample sequenced in a study of blood T cell repertoires in COVID-19. Sequencing was performed with immunoSEQ multiplex PCR; in TCRdb, only in-frame clones are kept and a portion is missing. The sample records 100,000 to 150,000 clones, 80% to 85% being singletons. The source material was peripheral blood. These receptors originate from a woman aged 50 to 60 with acute or convalescent COVID-19.

This clone was detected once. This chain uses TRBV28 with TRBJ2-1; 8 bases are a match to TRBD2. CDR1 MDHEN and CDR2 SYDVKM come from the germline V gene. The CDR3 runs to 14 residues. V lost 7 bases to trimming and J lost 5 bases; unmatched junction nucleotides: 7. CDR3 sequence: CASTPGLVNNEQFF. CDR3 bases: TGTGCCAGCACTCCGGGACTAGTCAACAATGAGCAGTTCTTC.

This chain joins TRBV9 and TRBJ2-7; 7 nucleotides line up with TRBD1. The CDR3 totals 15 residues. Germline V gene data show CDR1 as SGDLS and CDR2 as YYNGEE. The ends lost 4 bases at V and 5 bases at J; junction bases unmatched: 12. CDR3 sequence: CASSPKGGPLHEQYF. The DNA for the CDR3 is TGTGCCAGCAGCCCCAAAGGGGGCCCCCTCCACGAGCAGTACTTC.

The gene calls are TRBV6-5 and TRBJ1-6, with 9 nucleotides matching TRBD1. Losses at the gene ends were 7 bases for V and 9 bases for J; bases not matched to a gene: 10. This CDR3 spans 15 amino acids. Germline assignment: CDR1 MNHEY and CDR2 SVGAGI. CDR3 nucleotides: TGTGCCAGCAACCTGCGGACAGGGGTTCTTTCACCCCTCCACTTT. This gives the protein CASNLRTGVLSPLHF.

As concerns this clone: This clone may be a read error of a much larger clone one base away. J is TRBJ2-5 and V is TRBV3-1 (or the pseudogene TRBV3-2); tentatively, D is TRBD1 (6 bases). The CDR3 covers 16 residues. Germline CDR1 and CDR2: LGHDT and YNNKEL (reference sequence). CDR3 in DNA: TGTGTCAGCAGCCAAGGAGGCAGGGGTTATCAAGAGACCCAGTACTTC. It specifies CVSSQGGRGYQETQYF.

The gene calls are TRBV6-4 and TRBJ1-5, with D hard to call. Germline assignment: CDR1 MRHNA and CDR2 SNTAGT. The CDR3 loop spans 15 amino acids. Deletions cut 3 bases from V and 0 bases from J, with 9 bases between. The CDR3 nucleotides read TGTGCCAGCAGTGAAGCAACGTATAGCAATCAGCCCCAGCATTTT. Translating it yields CASSEATYSNQPQHF.

The rearrangement uses TRBV11-2 and TRBJ1-2, with a possible D match to TRBD1 (5 bases). The CDR3 is 15 residues long. The V end was cut by 7 bases, the J end by 4 bases, with 19 bases between. Germline CDR1 reads SGHAT; CDR2 reads FQNNGV. As DNA, the CDR3 is TGTGCCAGCAAAAAAGGCGGGGGGTTTGGCTATGGCTACACCTTC. Its protein is CASKKGGGFGYGYTF.

This chain joins TRBV28 and TRBJ1-5, with 9 bases aligning to TRBD1. Germline V gene lookup returns CDR1 MDHEN and CDR2 SYDVKM. The ends lost 6 bases at V and 1 base at J; junction bases unmatched: 4. The CDR3 is 15 amino acids. Here the CDR3 DNA reads TGTGCCAGCAGACTACAGGGGGCAAGCAATCAGCCCCAGCATTTT. This encodes CASRLQGASNQPQHF.

This chain uses TRBV10-2 with TRBJ2-1, with no clear D. Germline V CDR1 and CDR2: WSHSY, SAAADI. The CDR3 loop spans 16 amino acids. V was cut by 5 bases and J by 0 bases, with 14 bases left in between. CDR3 coding DNA: TGCGCCAGCAGTTCCTCTGGTCTACCCTCCTACAATGAGCAGTTCTTC. This gives the protein CASSSSGLPSYNEQFF.

This clone occurred a few times. V and J are TRBV7-2 and TRBJ1-4, with 9 bases fitting TRBD1. V was clipped by 6 bases and J by 3 bases; unmatched bases: 5. The CDR3 runs to 15 residues. Germline CDR1 is SGHTA and CDR2 is FQGNSA. The CDR3 bases are TGTGCCAGCAGGTACAGGGGGCTGGCTAATGAAAAACTGTTTTTT. Its protein is CASRYRGLANEKLFF. The variable domain in full, with the rest retrieved from reference TRBV7-2 and TRBJ1-4, is GAGVSQSPSNKVTEKGKDVELRCDPISGHTALYWYRQSLGQGLEFLIYFQGNSAPDKSGLPSDRFSAERTGGSVSTLTIQRTQQEDSAVYLCASRYRGLANEKLFFGSGTQLSVL.

V gene TRBV28 combines with J gene TRBJ1-1; 9 bases line up with TRBD1. The V gene's germline CDR1 is MDHEN and CDR2 SYDVKM. The CDR3 consists of 14 residues. J lost 4 bases, V lost 3 bases, and 3 bases had no gene match. CDR3 residues: CASSFLTGGTEAFF. The CDR3 DNA is TGTGCCAGCAGTTTCCTGACAGGGGGCACTGAAGCTTTCTTT.

CDR3 DNA sequence: TGTGCCACAACGGACAGGGGATTCTATAATTCACCCCTCCACTTT. Translated: CATTDRGFYNSPLHF. This chain joins TRBV7-8 and TRBJ1-6; TRBD1 aligns across 9 bases. The junction had 7 bases not matched to a gene; V was cut back by 10 bases and J by 3 bases. Germline-derived CDR1 and CDR2 are SGHVS and FQNEAQ. The CDR3 covers 15 residues.

This chain connects TRBV25-1 to TRBJ1-1, with a tentative D call TRBD1 (5 bases). CDR1 and CDR2 from the germline V gene are MGHDK and SYGVNS. The CDR3 extends over 12 amino acids. V was pared by 8 bases and J by 1 base, with 8 bases between. Written as DNA, the CDR3 is TGTGCCAGCGGTGGACAGAACACTGAAGCTTTCTTT. It encodes CASGGQNTEAFF.

The chain has TRBV20-1 and TRBJ1-2; TRBD1 agrees at 7 bases. V lost 3 bases, J lost 5 bases, and 12 bases stayed unmatched. Germline CDR1 reads DFQATT; CDR2 reads SNEGSKA (reference sequence). The CDR3 contains 15 residues. Here the CDR3 DNA reads TGCAGTGCTAGTCTTCTCGGTCAGGGGGAATATGGCTACACCTTC. It is translated as CSASLLGQGEYGYTF.

In nucleotides, the CDR3 is TGCGCCAGCAGCTGGGGGCAGGGGGTTGATGGCTACACCTTC. Translated, it gives CASSWGQGVDGYTF. The rearrangement joins TRBV5-1 to TRBJ1-2; 7 positions agree with TRBD1. This CDR3 has 14 amino acids. Germline CDR1 reads SGHRS; CDR2 reads YFSETQ. With V trimmed by 3 bases and J by 6 bases, 8 bases remained unmatched.

The chain uses TRBV7-9 and TRBJ2-1, with 11 bases matching TRBD2. After removal of 1 base from V and 7 bases from J, the junction contained 3 bases not matched to a gene. The CDR3 contains 15 residues. Germline CDR1 reads SEHNR; CDR2 reads FQNEAQ (reference sequence). The CDR3 sequence is CASSLVGTSGNEQFF. CDR3 coding DNA: TGTGCCAGCAGCTTAGTTGGGACTAGCGGAAATGAGCAGTTCTTC.

The genes are TRBV6-5 and TRBJ1-2; D unresolved. CDR1 is MNHEY and CDR2 is SVGAGI in the germline V gene. This CDR3 comprises 15 residues. V lost 4 bases and J lost 1, with 13 bases in between. DNA of the CDR3: TGTGCCAGCAGTTCCCCCCCCTTTATTAACTATGGCTACACCTTC. This translates into CASSSPPFINYGYTF.

This clone was counted once. CDR3 DNA: TGTGCCAGCAGCCAAAACCCCGAGTTGGAGCAGTACTTC. Encoded protein: CASSQNPELEQYF. The rearrangement uses TRBV3-1 (or the pseudogene TRBV3-2) and TRBJ2-7; D is uncertain. V lost 2 bases, J lost 7 bases, and 12 bases lay in between. This CDR3 comprises 13 residues. Germline values: CDR1 LGHDT, CDR2 YNNKEL (reference sequence).

The gene calls are TRBV4-1 and TRBJ2-2, with 7 bases matching TRBD1. V lost 4 bases, J lost 2 bases, and 4 bases stayed unmatched. The CDR3 loop spans 15 amino acids. CDR1 is MGHRA, CDR2 YSYEKL, per germline. The CDR3 DNA reads TGCGCCAGCAGCCCAAGACAGGGAAACACCGGGGAGCTGTTTTTT. This translates into CASSPRQGNTGELFF.

The V call is TRBV25-1, the J call TRBJ1-6; maybe TRBD1 (5 bases). The V end was cut by 10 bases, the J end by 4 bases, with 17 bases between. Germline values: CDR1 MGHDK, CDR2 SYGVNS. The CDR3 contains 15 residues. The CDR3 loop is CATNEGALYNSPLHF. The CDR3 bases are TGTGCCACCAACGAAGGGGCTTTATATAATTCACCCCTCCACTTT. Supplemented by reference TRBV25-1 and TRBJ1-6, the full variable domain reads EADIYQTPRYLVIGTGKKITLECSQTMGHDKMYWYQQDPGMELHLIHYSYGVNSTEKGDLSSESTVSRIRTEHFPLTLESARPSHTSQYLCATNEGALYNSPLHFGNGTRLTVT.

The chain combines TRBV20-1 with TRBJ2-1, with D hard to call. CDR3 length equals 11 residues. Germline assignment: CDR1 DFQATT and CDR2 SNEGSKA (reference sequence). Trimming took 6 bases from V and 4 from J, leaving 7 bases between them. CDR3 bases: TGCAGTGCCCCTAATTACAATGAGCAGTTCTTC. Its protein product is CSAPNYNEQFF.

V and J are TRBV19 and TRBJ2-1; D is perhaps TRBD2 (5 bases). Deletions cut 2 bases from V and 10 bases from J, with 12 bases between. Germline V gives CDR1 LNHDA, CDR2 SQIVND (reference sequence). The CDR3 has 13 amino acids. The CDR3 spells CASSIMRPGEQFF. In DNA form, the CDR3 reads TGTGCCAGTAGTATAATGCGGCCGGGGGAGCAGTTCTTC. Together with reference TRBV19 and TRBJ2-1, the CDR3 gives the full variable domain: DGGITQSPKYLFRKEGQNVTLSCEQNLNHDAMYWYRQDPGQGLRLIYYSQIVNDFQKGDIAEGYSVSREKKESFPLTVTSAQKNPTAFYLCASSIMRPGEQFFGPGTRLTVL.

This clone came up a few times. This chain uses TRBV6-6 with TRBJ2-3; no clear D gene. V lost 2 bases and J lost 5, with 8 bases in between. Germline lookup yields CDR1 MNHNY and CDR2 SVGAGI (reference sequence). CDR3 size: 13 residues. CDR3 sequence (DNA): TGTGCCAGCAGTTACCCGGGTATAGATACGCAGTATTTT. Its protein is CASSYPGIDTQYF.

The chain carries TRBV28 and TRBJ2-7, with TRBD1 matching 8 bases. The germline V gene encodes CDR1 MDHEN and CDR2 SYDVKM. This CDR3 spans 15 amino acids. The ends lost 8 bases at V and 6 bases at J; junction bases unmatched: 15. CDR3 sequence: CASPPPGQDVSEQYF. For the CDR3, the DNA is TGTGCCAGCCCCCCCCCGGGACAGGATGTTTCCGAGCAGTACTTC.

The chain couples TRBV5-4 to TRBJ1-1, with a weak D call TRBD1 (6 bases). From germline, CDR1 is SGHNT and CDR2 YYREEE (reference sequence). Trimming shortened V by 4 bases and J by 3 bases, and 13 bases separated the two germline ends. The CDR3 loop spans 14 amino acids. The DNA for the CDR3 is TGTGCCAGCAGCATGGACAGTGGTGACACTGAAGCTTTCTTT. Translated, it gives CASSMDSGDTEAFF.

In its sample, this clone was seen once. The genes are TRBV5-1 and TRBJ2-2; D uncertain. Germline V gene data show CDR1 as SGHRS and CDR2 as YFSETQ. With 10 bases removed from V and 7 bases from J, the gap between germline ends came to 17 bases. This CDR3 is 13 amino acids long. The CDR3 protein is CAGSPLPGGELFF. CDR3 DNA sequence: TGCGCCGGCTCCCCCCTCCCAGGCGGGGAGCTGTTTTTT.

This sequence joins TRBV6-4 and TRBJ2-1; unclear D gene. Germline values: CDR1 MRHNA, CDR2 SNTAGT. The CDR3 is 15 amino acids. With 6 bases removed from V and 0 bases from J, the gap between germline ends came to 12 bases. This CDR3 reads CASSQTLSSYNEQFF. DNA for the CDR3: TGTGCCAGCAGCCAGACATTGAGCTCCTACAATGAGCAGTTCTTC.